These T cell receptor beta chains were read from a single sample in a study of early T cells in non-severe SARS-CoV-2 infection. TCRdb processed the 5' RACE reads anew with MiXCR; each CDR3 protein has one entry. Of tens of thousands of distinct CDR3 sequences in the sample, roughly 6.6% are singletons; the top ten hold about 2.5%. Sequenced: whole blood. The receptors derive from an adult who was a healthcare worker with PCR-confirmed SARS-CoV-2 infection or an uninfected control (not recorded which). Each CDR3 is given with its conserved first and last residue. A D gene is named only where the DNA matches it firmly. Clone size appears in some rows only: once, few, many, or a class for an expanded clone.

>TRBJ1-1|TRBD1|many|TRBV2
CASSSDRGNTEAFF
TGTGCCAGCAGTTCGGACAGGGGGAACACTGAAGCTTTCTTT
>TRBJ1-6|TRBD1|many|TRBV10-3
CAISQGASYNSPLHF
TGTGCCATCAGTCAGGGGGCCTCCTATAATTCACCCCTCCACTTT
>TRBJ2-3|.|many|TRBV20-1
CSASRSGSTDTQYF
TGCAGTGCTAGTCGGAGCGGAAGCACAGATACGCAGTATTTT
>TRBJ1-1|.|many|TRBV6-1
CASSDLWTATEAFF
TGTGCCAGCAGTGACCTATGGACAGCAACTGAAGCTTTCTTT
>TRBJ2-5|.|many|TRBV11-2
CASSHEPGSVEETQYF
TGTGCCAGCAGTCATGAGCCGGGTAGCGTTGAAGAGACCCAGTACTTC
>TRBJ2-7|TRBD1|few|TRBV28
CASNPTGTVYEQYF
TGTGCCAGCAACCCGACAGGGACGGTCTACGAGCAGTACTTC
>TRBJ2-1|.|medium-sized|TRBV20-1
CSARVPDLAYNEQFF
TGCAGTGCTAGAGTACCGGATCTCGCCTACAATGAGCAGTTCTTC
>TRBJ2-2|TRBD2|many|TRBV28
CASGTWGEGRTGELFF
TGTGCCAGCGGCACTTGGGGGGAGGGCCGGACCGGGGAGCTGTTTTTT
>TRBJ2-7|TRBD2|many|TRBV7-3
CASSMGLAGANEQYF
TGTGCCAGCAGCATGGGACTAGCGGGAGCCAACGAGCAGTACTTC
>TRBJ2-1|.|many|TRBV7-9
CASSFGGISYNEQFF
TGTGCCAGCAGCTTTGGAGGAATATCCTACAATGAGCAGTTCTTC
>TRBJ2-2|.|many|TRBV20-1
CSASRRGTGELFF
TGCAGTGCTAGCCGGAGGGGGACCGGGGAGCTGTTTTTT
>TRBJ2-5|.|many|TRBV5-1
CASSHGQSQETQYF
TGCGCCAGCAGCCACGGACAGAGCCAAGAGACCCAGTACTTC
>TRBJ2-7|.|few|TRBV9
CASSGPGNTYEQYF
TGTGCCAGCAGCGGACCGGGAAATACCTACGAGCAGTACTTC
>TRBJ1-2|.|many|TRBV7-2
CASSLGGASYGYTF
TGTGCCAGCAGCTTAGGTGGGGCGTCCTATGGCTACACCTTC
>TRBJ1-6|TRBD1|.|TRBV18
CASSPSTGDSPLHF
TGTGCCAGCTCACCCTCGACAGGGGATTCACCCCTCCACTTT
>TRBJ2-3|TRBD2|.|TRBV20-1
CTVGTGGATDTQYF
TGCACCGTGGGGACGGGAGGCGCCACAGATACGCAGTATTTT
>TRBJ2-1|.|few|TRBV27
CASSLGPGYNEQFF
TGTGCCAGCAGTCTAGGGCCGGGCTACAATGAGCAGTTCTTC
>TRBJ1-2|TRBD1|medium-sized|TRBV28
CASSLRTGGRWHGYTF
TGTGCCAGCAGCCTTAGGACAGGGGGTAGATGGCATGGCTACACCTTC
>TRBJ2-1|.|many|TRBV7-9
CASSPPATRRLYNEQFF
TGTGCCAGCAGCCCACCCGCGACTCGGAGACTCTACAATGAGCAGTTCTTC
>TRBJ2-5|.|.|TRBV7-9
CASSLDWKRTQYF
TGTGCCAGCAGCCTCGACTGGAAGAGGACCCAGTACTTC
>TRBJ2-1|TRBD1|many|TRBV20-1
CSARGTGNEQFF
TGCAGTGCAAGAGGGACAGGGAATGAGCAGTTCTTC
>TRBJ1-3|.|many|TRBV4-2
CASSPRRFSGNTIYF
TGTGCCAGCAGCCCCAGACGCTTCTCTGGAAACACCATATATTTT
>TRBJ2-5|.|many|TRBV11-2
CASSSLRTRQIETQYF
TGTGCCAGCAGCTCGCTGAGGACTCGACAAATCGAGACCCAGTACTTC
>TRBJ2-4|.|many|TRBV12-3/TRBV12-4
CASSSTGTLNIQYF
TGTGCCAGCAGCTCAACCGGGACTTTAAACATTCAGTACTTC
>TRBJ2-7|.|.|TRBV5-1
CASSLEGIGPYEQYF
TGCGCCAGCAGCTTGGAGGGTATCGGCCCCTACGAGCAGTACTTC
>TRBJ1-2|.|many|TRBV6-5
CASKHYRDPANYGYTF
TGTGCCAGCAAACATTATCGGGACCCCGCTAACTATGGCTACACCTTC
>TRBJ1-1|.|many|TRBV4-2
CASSQTWGTYGEAFF
TGTGCCAGCAGCCAAACGTGGGGTACGTACGGTGAAGCTTTCTTT
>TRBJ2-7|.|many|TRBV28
CASSPRTGLYEQYF
TGTGCCAGCAGTCCCCGCACAGGGCTATACGAGCAGTACTTC
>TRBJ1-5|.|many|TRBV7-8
CASSLTFQGDYSNQPQHF
TGTGCCAGCAGCTTAACGTTCCAGGGCGATTATAGCAATCAGCCCCAGCATTTT
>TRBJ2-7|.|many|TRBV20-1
CSASYEQYF
TGCAGTGCTAGTTACGAGCAGTACTTC
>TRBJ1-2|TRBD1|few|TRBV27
CASSPQGGGGYGYTF
TGTGCCAGCAGTCCCCAGGGGGGGGGCGGCTATGGCTACACCTTC
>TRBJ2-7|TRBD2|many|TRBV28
CASSVAGGPYEQYF
TGTGCCAGCAGTGTAGCGGGAGGGCCCTACGAGCAGTACTTC
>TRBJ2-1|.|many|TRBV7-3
CASSLTGYEQFF
TGTGCCAGCAGCCTGACTGGTTATGAGCAGTTCTTC
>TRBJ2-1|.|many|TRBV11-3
CASSSRPLSEQFF
TGTGCCAGCAGCTCACGACCTCTATCTGAGCAGTTCTTC
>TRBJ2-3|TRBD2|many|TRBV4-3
CASSQDKLAGDTQYF
TGCGCCAGCAGCCAAGATAAACTAGCGGGTGATACGCAGTATTTT
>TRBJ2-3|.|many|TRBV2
CASSEAGRTMRSDTQYF
TGTGCCAGCAGTGAGGCGGGAAGAACCATGCGGTCAGATACGCAGTATTTT
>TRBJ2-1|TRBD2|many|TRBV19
CASKGKSGRAGQFF
TGTGCCAGTAAGGGAAAAAGCGGGAGGGCCGGGCAGTTCTTC
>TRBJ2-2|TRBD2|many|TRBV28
CASSFPGGAAGELFF
TGTGCCAGCAGTTTCCCCGGGGGGGCGGCCGGGGAGCTGTTTTTT
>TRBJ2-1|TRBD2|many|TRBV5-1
CASSFSGTLQDEQFF
TGCGCCAGCAGCTTTAGCGGGACCCTCCAGGATGAGCAGTTCTTC
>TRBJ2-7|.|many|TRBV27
CASSLAGDISYEQYF
TGTGCCAGCAGTTTGGCAGGGGACATATCCTACGAGCAGTACTTC
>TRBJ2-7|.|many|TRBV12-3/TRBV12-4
CASSLGVQMSYEQYF
TGTGCCAGCAGTTTAGGGGTCCAAATGTCCTACGAGCAGTACTTC
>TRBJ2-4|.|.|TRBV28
CEKALTVFPLAKNIQYF
TGTGAAAAGGCCTTGACAGTTTTCCCCCTCGCCAAAAACATTCAGTACTTC
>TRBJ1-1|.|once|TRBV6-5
CASGAGNTEAFF
TGTGCCAGCGGGGCTGGGAACACTGAAGCTTTCTTT
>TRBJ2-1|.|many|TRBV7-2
CASSLALDNEQFF
TGTGCCAGCAGCTTAGCGCTCGACAATGAGCAGTTCTTC
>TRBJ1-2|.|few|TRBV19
CASSIRILYGYTF
TGTGCCAGTAGTATAAGGATTCTGTATGGCTACACCTTC
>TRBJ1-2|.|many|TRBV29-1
CSVETVDYGYTF
TGCAGCGTTGAAACGGTGGACTATGGCTACACCTTC
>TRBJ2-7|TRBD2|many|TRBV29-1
CSVEGEGDEQYF
TGCAGCGTTGAAGGGGAGGGTGACGAGCAGTACTTC